This TCR beta chain stems from a study of CD8 T cells in Susac syndrome. The study's findings and limits: The CD4+ T cell repertoires of Susac syndrome were found to show no clonal expansion.

This clonotype was seen a single time. Antigen specificity is unknown. CDR3 length equals 12 residues. Deletions cut 6 bases from V and 8 bases from J, with 16 bases between. CDR1 and CDR2 from the germline V gene are DFQATT and SNEGSKA (reference sequence). cDNA came from approximately 0.5 to 1 ug RNA primed by random hexamers. One entry per CDR3 protein, called by TCRdb with MiXCR from the immunoSEQ multiplex PCR reads. The data contain approximately 180,000 distinct CDR3 sequences, about 93% of them seen just once; the ten biggest clones take up 0.095% to 0.1%. The TCR originated in a human donor with Susac syndrome. This chain joins TRBV20-1 and TRBJ1-2; maybe TRBD1 (6 bases). Specimen: CD4+ T cells from PBMCs. CDR3 in DNA: TGCAGTGCCGGGGGCCAGGGCAGCGGCTACACCTTC. This codes for CSAGGQGSGYTF.